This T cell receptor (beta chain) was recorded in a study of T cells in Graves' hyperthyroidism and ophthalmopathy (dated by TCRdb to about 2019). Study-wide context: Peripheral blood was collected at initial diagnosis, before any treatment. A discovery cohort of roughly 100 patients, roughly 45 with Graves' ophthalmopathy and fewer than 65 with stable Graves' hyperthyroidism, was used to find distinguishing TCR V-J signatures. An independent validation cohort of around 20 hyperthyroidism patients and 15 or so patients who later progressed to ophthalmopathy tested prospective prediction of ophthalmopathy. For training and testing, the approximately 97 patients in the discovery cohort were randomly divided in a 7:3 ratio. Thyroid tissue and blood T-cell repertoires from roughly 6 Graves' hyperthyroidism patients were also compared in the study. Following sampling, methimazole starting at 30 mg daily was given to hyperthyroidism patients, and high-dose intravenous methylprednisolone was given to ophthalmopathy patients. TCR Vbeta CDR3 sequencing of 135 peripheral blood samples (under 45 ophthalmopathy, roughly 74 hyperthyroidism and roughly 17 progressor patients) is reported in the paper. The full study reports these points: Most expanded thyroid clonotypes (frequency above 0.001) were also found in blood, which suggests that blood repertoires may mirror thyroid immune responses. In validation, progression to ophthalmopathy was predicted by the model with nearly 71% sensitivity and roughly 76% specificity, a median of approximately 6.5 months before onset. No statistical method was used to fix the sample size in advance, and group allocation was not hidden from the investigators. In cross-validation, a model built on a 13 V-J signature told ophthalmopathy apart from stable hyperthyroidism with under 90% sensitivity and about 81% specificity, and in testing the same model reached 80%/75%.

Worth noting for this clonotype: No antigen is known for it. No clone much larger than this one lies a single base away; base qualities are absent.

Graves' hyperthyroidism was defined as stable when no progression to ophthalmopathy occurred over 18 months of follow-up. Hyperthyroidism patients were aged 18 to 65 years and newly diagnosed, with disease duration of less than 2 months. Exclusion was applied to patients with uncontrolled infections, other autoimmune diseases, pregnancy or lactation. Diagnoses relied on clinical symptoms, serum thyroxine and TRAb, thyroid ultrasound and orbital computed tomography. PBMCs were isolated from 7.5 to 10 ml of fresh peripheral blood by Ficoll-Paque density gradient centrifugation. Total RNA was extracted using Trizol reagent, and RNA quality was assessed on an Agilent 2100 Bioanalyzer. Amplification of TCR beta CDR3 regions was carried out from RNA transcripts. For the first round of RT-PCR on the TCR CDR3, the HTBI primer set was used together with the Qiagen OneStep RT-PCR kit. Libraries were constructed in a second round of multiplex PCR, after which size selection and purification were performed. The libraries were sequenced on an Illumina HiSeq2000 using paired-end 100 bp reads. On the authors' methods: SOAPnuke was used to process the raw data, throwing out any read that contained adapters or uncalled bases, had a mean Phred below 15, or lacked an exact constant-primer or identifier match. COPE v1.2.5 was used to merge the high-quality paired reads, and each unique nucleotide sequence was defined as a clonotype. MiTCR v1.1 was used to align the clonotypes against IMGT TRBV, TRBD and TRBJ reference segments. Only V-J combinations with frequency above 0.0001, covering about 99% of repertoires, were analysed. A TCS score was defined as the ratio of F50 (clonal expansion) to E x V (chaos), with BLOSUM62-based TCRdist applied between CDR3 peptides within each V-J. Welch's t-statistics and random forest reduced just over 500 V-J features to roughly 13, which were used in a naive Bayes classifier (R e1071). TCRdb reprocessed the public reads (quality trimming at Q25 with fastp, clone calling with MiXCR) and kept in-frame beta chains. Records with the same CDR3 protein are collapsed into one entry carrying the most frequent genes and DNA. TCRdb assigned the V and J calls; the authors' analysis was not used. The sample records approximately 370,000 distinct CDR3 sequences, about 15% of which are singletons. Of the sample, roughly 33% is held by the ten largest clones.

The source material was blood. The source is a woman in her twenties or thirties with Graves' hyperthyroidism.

The nucleotide sequence reads TGTGCCAGCAGCCGGTACCCATCCTACAATGAGCAGTTCTTC. Translation gives CASSRYPSYNEQFF. The chain is encoded by TRBV9 joined to TRBJ2-1, with the D gene not confidently named. Including cysteine and phenylalanine, the CDR3 has 14 amino acids. Only the CDR3 region is kept as DNA, spanning 42 bases read in frame from base 1. V is shortened by 4 bases, J by 1 base, and the region joining them spans 9 bases. CDR1 SGDLS and CDR2 YYNGEE are derived from the germline V gene.